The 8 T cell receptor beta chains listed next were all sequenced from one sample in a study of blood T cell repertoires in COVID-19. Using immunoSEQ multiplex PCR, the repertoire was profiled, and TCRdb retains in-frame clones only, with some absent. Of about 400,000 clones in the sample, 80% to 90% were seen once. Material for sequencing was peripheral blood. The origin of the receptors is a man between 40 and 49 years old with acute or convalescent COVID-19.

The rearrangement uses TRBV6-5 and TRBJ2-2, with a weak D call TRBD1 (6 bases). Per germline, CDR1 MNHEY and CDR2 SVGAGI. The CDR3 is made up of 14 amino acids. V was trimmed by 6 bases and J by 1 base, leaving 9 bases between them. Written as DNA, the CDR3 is TGTGCCAGCAGCCCGACAGGGAACACCGGGGAGCTGTTTTTT. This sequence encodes CASSPTGNTGELFF.

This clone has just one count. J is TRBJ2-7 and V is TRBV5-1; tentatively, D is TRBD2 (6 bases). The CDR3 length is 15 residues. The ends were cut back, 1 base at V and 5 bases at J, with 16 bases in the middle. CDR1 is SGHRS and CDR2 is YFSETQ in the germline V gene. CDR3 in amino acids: CASSLRVREFNEQYF. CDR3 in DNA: TGCGCCAGCAGCTTGAGGGTTCGGGAGTTCAACGAGCAGTACTTC.

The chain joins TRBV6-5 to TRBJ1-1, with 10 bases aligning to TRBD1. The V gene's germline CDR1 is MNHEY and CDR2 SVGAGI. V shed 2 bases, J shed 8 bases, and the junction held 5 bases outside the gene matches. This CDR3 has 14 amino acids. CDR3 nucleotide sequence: TGTGCCAGCAGTTACGGGACAGGGGTCGGGGAAGCTTTCTTT. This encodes CASSYGTGVGEAFF.

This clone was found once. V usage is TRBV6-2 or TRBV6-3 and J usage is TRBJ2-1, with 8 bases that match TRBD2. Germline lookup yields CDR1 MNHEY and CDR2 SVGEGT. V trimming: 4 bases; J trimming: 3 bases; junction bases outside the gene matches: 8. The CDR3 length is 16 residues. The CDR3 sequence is CASSWTGLGFYNEQFF. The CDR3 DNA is TGTGCCAGCAGTTGGACGGGACTAGGCTTCTACAATGAGCAGTTCTTC.

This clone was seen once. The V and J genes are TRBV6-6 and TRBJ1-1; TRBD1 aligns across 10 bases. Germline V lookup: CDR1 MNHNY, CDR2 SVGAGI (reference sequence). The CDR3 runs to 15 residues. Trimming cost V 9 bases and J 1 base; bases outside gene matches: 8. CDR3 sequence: CASRDRGLGNTEAFF. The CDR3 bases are TGTGCCAGTAGGGACAGGGGTTTAGGGAACACTGAAGCTTTCTTT.

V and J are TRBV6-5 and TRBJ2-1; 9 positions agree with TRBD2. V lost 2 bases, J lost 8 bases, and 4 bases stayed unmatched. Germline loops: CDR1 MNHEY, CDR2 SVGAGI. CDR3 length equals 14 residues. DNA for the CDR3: TGTGCCAGCAGTTACGGGAGCGGGGGGTATGAGCAGTTCTTC. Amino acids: CASSYGSGGYEQFF.

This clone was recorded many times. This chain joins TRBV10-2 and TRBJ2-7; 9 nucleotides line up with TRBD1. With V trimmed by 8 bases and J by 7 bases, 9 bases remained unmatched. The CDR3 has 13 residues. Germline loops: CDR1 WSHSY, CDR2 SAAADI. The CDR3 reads CASGRDRVGEQYF. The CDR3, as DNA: TGCGCCAGCGGGAGGGACAGGGTGGGGGAGCAGTACTTC.

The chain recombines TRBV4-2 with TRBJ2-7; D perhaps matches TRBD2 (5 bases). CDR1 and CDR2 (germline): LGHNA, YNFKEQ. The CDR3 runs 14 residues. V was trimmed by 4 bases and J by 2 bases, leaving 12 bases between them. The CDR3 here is CASSPSGKTYEQYF. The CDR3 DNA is TGTGCCAGCAGCCCATCCGGGAAAACCTACGAGCAGTACTTC.